This TCR beta chain was recorded in a study of T cells in Graves' hyperthyroidism and ophthalmopathy. Study outcomes and limitations: Appearing also in blood were most of the thyroid clonotypes expanded above 0.001.

Ophthalmopathy patients all had a Clinical Activity Score of at least 3, a NOSPECS grade of at least 4 and disease under 3 months old. The study excluded patients with uncontrolled infection, other autoimmune disease, pregnancy or lactation. Used for diagnoses were clinical symptoms, serum thyroxine and TRAb, thyroid ultrasound and orbital computed tomography. TCR beta CDR3 sequences were amplified from RNA transcripts. In the first-round RT-PCR of the TCR CDR3, the HTBI primer set was used. TCRdb reprocessed the multiplex PCR reads via MiXCR and lists one record per CDR3 protein. The sample gives 200,000 to 300,000 distinct CDR3 sequences, 16% of which show up once; around 28% is in the top ten. In germline, CDR1 is KGHSH, CDR2 LQKENI. J was trimmed by 4 bases and V by 3 bases; bases with no gene match: 5. This CDR3 is built from 15 residues. This clonotype was observed a handful of times. Its antigen is not known.

Sequencing was carried out using blood. V usage is TRBV18 and J usage is TRBJ1-3, with 8 bases matching TRBD1. This TCR derives from a woman under 30 with Graves' ophthalmopathy. The CDR3 DNA is TGTGCCAGCTCACCGACAGGGGACCTAGGAAACACCATATATTTT. Its protein is CASSPTGDLGNTIYF.